Shown below are 5 T cell receptor beta chains from a single sample sequenced in a study of response to subunit inactivated influenza vaccine. Each CDR3 protein is one row after TCRdb ran MiXCR on the RT-PCR reads. This table holds around 750,000 distinct CDR3 sequences, roughly 20% found once. This specimen was PBMCs from blood, taken approximately 5 days after vaccination. The receptor set was obtained from a man in his fifties who received an inactivated influenza vaccine.

The genes are TRBV5-1 and TRBJ2-1, with D perhaps matching TRBD1 (6 bases). The CDR3 runs to 19 residues. V shed 0 bases and J shed 5 bases, with 24 bases lying between them. The germline gives CDR1 SGHRS, CDR2 YFSETQ. CDR3 nucleotide sequence: TGCGCCAGCAGCTTGGCCCGGCCAGTCGGACAGAACGCCAACAATGAGCAGTTCTTC. Translation: CASSLARPVGQNANNEQFF.

This clonotype was observed a few times. This chain joins TRBV10-3 and TRBJ1-5, with D perhaps matching TRBD1 (5 bases). Trimming pared 0 bases from V and 6 bases from J, leaving 12 bases between. The CDR3 has 15 residues. The germline gives CDR1 ENHRY, CDR2 SYGVKD. This chain's CDR3 is CAISESMQGRQPQHF. As DNA, the CDR3 is TGTGCCATCAGTGAGTCGATGCAGGGTCGTCAGCCCCAGCATTTT.

CDR3: CASSDLRGRDTQYF. DNA of the CDR3: TGTGCCAGCAGTGATCTGAGGGGAAGAGATACGCAGTATTTT. The chain combines TRBV6-1 with TRBJ2-3; D is perhaps TRBD1 or TRBD2 (5 bases each). V lost 3 bases to trimming and J lost 5 bases, with 12 bases between them. The germline V gene has CDR1 MNHNS and CDR2 SASEGT. CDR3 size: 14 residues.

This clonotype appeared a few times. V gene TRBV5-1 combines with J gene TRBJ2-3; no clear D. This CDR3 spans 15 amino acids. The V end lost 0 bases, the J end lost 2 bases, and 10 bases lay between the germline ends. CDR1 SGHRS and CDR2 YFSETQ come from the germline V gene. CDR3 in DNA: TGCGCCAGCAGCTTGGCCCTACTTGCCACAGATACGCAGTATTTT. Its translation is CASSLALLATDTQYF.

This clonotype has a count of ten or more. The chain combines TRBV7-2 with TRBJ2-1; 9 positions agree with TRBD2. V shed 0 bases and J 3 bases; nucleotides not matched to a gene: 0. This CDR3 is built from 15 residues. Per germline, CDR1 SGHTA and CDR2 FQGNSA. CDR3 in amino acids: CASSLASGGYNEQFF. The CDR3 DNA is TGTGCCAGCAGCTTAGCTAGCGGGGGCTACAATGAGCAGTTCTTC.